The T cell receptor (beta chain) under discussion was sequenced for a study of regulatory dendritic cells for organ transplantation. Study-level findings and limits: Among resting subsets, memory CD8+ cells contained the most alloreactive clonotypes. Regulatory dendritic cells appeared to expand memory CD8+ clones less than mature ones.

Of note for this clone: The antigen remains unidentified.

Only in-frame clones appear in the TCRdb table, and some are missing; sequencing was by immunoSEQ multiplex PCR. This repertoire shows roughly 30,000 clones, roughly 84% found once; its top ten account for around 0.4%. The germline V gene encodes CDR1 SGHRS and CDR2 YFSETQ. This CDR3 is 14 amino acids long. With 4 bases clipped from V and 1 base from J, the junction kept 0 bases outside the gene matches. FACS sorted CD4+ or CD8+ T cells into CD45RA+ naive and CD45RO+ memory. The TCR comes from a human donor in good health. The rearrangement links TRBV5-1 to TRBJ2-3; TRBD2 agrees at 10 bases. Sequenced material: naive CD8+ T cells from blood. Subset: CD45RA+ naive T cells. Here the CDR3 DNA reads TGCGCCAGCAGCACTAGCGGGGGCACAGATACGCAGTATTTT. Protein: CASSTSGGTDTQYF.